This T cell receptor (beta chain) was profiled in a study of graft-versus-host responses after intestinal transplantation. Study-wide findings and caveats: Across patients carrying graft-donor T cell macrochimerism, allografts held high graft-versus-host to host-versus-graft clonal ratios. Recipient marrow harbored GvH clones, some of which surfaced first in ileum or blood.

Comments on this clone: Antigen unknown.

This CDR3 region has 13 residues. The germline V gene encodes CDR1 LNHDA and CDR2 SQIVND (reference sequence). Produced via immunoSEQ multiplex PCR; TCRdb's table is partial and in-frame only. The sample shows about 40,000 clones, about 89% of them seen only once. The chain combines TRBV19 with TRBJ2-5; no clear D gene. TRBJ2-7 matches the DNA end more closely, so the J call is doubtful. The TCR was taken from a human patient who received an intestinal transplant, so some T cells may come from the graft donor. The source was PBMCs, collected about 330 days after intestinal transplant. CDR3 sequence (DNA): TGTGCCAGTAGTATAAAGCCGGCCTACGAGCAGTACTTC. Its translation is CASSIKPAYEQYF.